The next 5 T cell receptor beta chains were all read from a single sample in a study of T cells in Graves' hyperthyroidism and ophthalmopathy. It was RNA transcripts that yielded the amplified TCR beta CDR3 regions. TCR CDR3 underwent first-round RT-PCR with the HTBI primer set. A single record per CDR3 protein comes from TCRdb applying MiXCR to the multiplex PCR reads. In the table there are under 450,000 distinct CDR3 sequences, roughly a sixth of which are singletons. Sequencing was done on a sample of blood. These receptors all come from a young woman with Graves' hyperthyroidism that later progressed to Graves' ophthalmopathy.

This clonotype was counted at least ten times. The rearrangement links TRBV6-5 to TRBJ2-1; weak D call: TRBD2 (5 bases). Germline V gene data show CDR1 as MNHEY and CDR2 as SVGAGI. V dropped 2 bases and J dropped 7 bases, with 18 bases sitting between them. The CDR3 loop spans 16 amino acids. Here the CDR3 reads CASSYPGSEGLNEQFF. CDR3 DNA sequence: TGTGCCAGCAGTTACCCGGGCAGCGAGGGCCTTAATGAGCAGTTCTTC.

The rearrangement uses TRBV4-1 and TRBJ2-1; possibly TRBD1 for D (5 bases). CDR3 length: 16 amino acids. The ends were cut back, 1 base at V and 1 base at J, with 11 bases in the middle. Germline V lookup: CDR1 MGHRA, CDR2 YSYEKL. The CDR3 coding sequence is TGCGCCAGCAGCCAAGCTAGGGGTAGATCCTACAATGAGCAGTTCTTC. Amino acid sequence: CASSQARGRSYNEQFF.

This clonotype was picked up many times. The V gene is TRBV29-1, the J gene TRBJ2-3, with 13 positions matching TRBD2. V was pared by 3 bases and J by 5 bases, with 11 bases of the junction left unmatched. From germline, CDR1 is SQVTM and CDR2 ANQGSEA. The CDR3 contains 17 residues. CDR3 residues: CSVDRGTSGMSGDTQYF. The CDR3 bases are TGCAGCGTTGATAGGGGGACTAGCGGGATGTCGGGAGATACGCAGTATTTT.

This clonotype was observed at least ten times. V usage is TRBV29-1 and J usage is TRBJ2-1; no clear D gene. The germline V gene has CDR1 SQVTM and CDR2 ANQGSEA. Deletions cut 7 bases from V and 2 bases from J, with 12 bases between. This CDR3 spans 13 amino acids. DNA for the CDR3: TGCAGCGCCATACACGGAACCTACAATGAGCAGTTCTTC. It encodes CSAIHGTYNEQFF.

The DNA of the CDR3 is TGTGCCAGCAGCGGGGACAGGGAGTCCGGGGAGCTGTTTTTT. Protein: CASSGDRESGELFF. V usage is TRBV7-9 and J usage is TRBJ2-2, with 9 bases lining up with TRBD1. The V and J ends lost 5 bases and 6 bases, in that order; junction bases with no gene match: 4. CDR1 SEHNR and CDR2 FQNEAQ come from the germline V gene (reference sequence). The CDR3 runs 14 residues.